The rows below give T cell receptor beta chains drawn from one sample of a study of T-cell reconstitution after alpha-beta-depleted transplantation in children. TCRdb called the PCR reads again in MiXCR, with one record for every CDR3 protein. Of 450,000 to 700,000 distinct CDR3 sequences listed, roughly 30% were seen once; the top ten hold approximately 39%. Source: PBMCs, taken before TCRalphabeta/CD19-depleted stem cell transplant. These receptors originate from a boy in the first two years of life with Wiskott-Aldrich syndrome, due to receive a stem cell transplant. Both conserved end residues are part of each CDR3. The D gene is left open where the match is weak. Only some rows state a clone size, as once, few, many or a class for expanded clones.

TRBJ1-1,TRBV5-1,.,few,CASSLESGRNTEAFF,TGCGCCAGCAGCTTGGAATCAGGGAGGAACACTGAAGCTTTCTTT
TRBJ2-2,TRBV9,.,few,CASSVGGSSGELFF,TGTGCCAGCAGCGTAGGCGGGTCTTCCGGGGAGCTGTTTTTT
TRBJ2-1,TRBV12-3/TRBV12-4,.,.,CASSFVGIEQFF,TGTGCCAGCAGTTTTGTGGGGATTGAGCAGTTCTTC
TRBJ2-5,TRBV29-1,.,few,CSGGPTVQETQYF,TGCAGCGGGGGCCCGACTGTTCAAGAGACCCAGTACTTC
TRBJ2-6,TRBV4-1,.,.,CASSQDQASGANVLTF,TGCGCCAGCAGCCAAGACCAGGCGTCTGGGGCCAACGTCCTGACTTTC
TRBJ2-2,TRBV7-3,TRBD2,few,CASSRTSGTGGLFF,TGTGCCAGCAGCCGGACTAGCGGGACGGGGGGGCTGTTTTTT
TRBJ1-2,TRBV29-1,.,.,CSVEDPDSPYGYTF,TGCAGCGTTGAAGATCCGGACAGCCCCTATGGCTACACCTTC
TRBJ1-1,TRBV29-1,.,.,CSAHTTEAFF,TGCAGCGCCCACACTACTGAAGCTTTCTTT
TRBJ1-1,TRBV11-2,.,.,CASSLLTGLTQNTEAFF,TGTGCCAGCAGCTTATTGACAGGCCTAACCCAGAACACTGAAGCTTTCTTT
TRBJ2-3,TRBV25-1,.,few,CASRITDTQYF,TGTGCCAGCAGGATCACAGATACGCAGTATTTT
TRBJ2-1,TRBV7-4,.,few,CASPLGWEDWPPYNEQFF,TGTGCCAGCCCCCTCGGGTGGGAGGACTGGCCCCCATACAATGAGCAGTTCTTC
TRBJ2-1,TRBV20-1,TRBD2,.,CSARGLAALNEQFF,TGCAGTGCTAGGGGTCTAGCGGCACTCAATGAGCAGTTCTTC
TRBJ2-7,TRBV5-1,TRBD2,few,CASSLKSGRGPYEQYF,TGCGCCAGCAGCTTGAAAAGCGGGAGAGGCCCCTACGAGCAGTACTTC
TRBJ2-3,TRBV7-2,.,.,CASSLSRQSTDTQYF,TGTGCCAGCAGCCTGAGCAGACAAAGCACAGATACGCAGTATTTT
TRBJ2-7,TRBV7-2,.,few,CASSLAGDTLYEQYF,TGTGCCAGCAGCTTAGCGGGAGACACCCTCTACGAGCAGTACTTC
TRBJ2-1,TRBV7-2,.,few,CASSFKGRGRNEQFF,TGTGCCAGCAGCTTTAAGGGGAGAGGGCGTAATGAGCAGTTCTTC